The rows below give T cell receptor beta chains drawn from one sample of a study of shared clonotypes between healthy human individuals. Libraries were prepared by immunoSEQ multiplex PCR; TCRdb keeps only in-frame clonotypes and omits some of them. This sample has about 2 million clones; around 96% occur once, and the top ten carry 0.9% to 1.3%. Specimen: naive CD8+ T cells sorted from blood. Source of these receptors: a man younger than 30 in good health. Each CDR3 is given with its conserved first and last residue. The order of the fields is clone size, V gene, CDR3 protein. Clone size, where shown, is once, few, many, or a class for clones that have expanded.

clone_size: -
v_call: TRBV4-1
cdr3_aa: CASSQHQGGPGELFF

clone_size: -
v_call: TRBV4-3
cdr3_aa: CASSQERGDEQFF

clone_size: -
v_call: TRBV6-1
cdr3_aa: CASSEGTGFLYEQYF

clone_size: -
v_call: TRBV13
cdr3_aa: CASSLALAGGDDQETQYF

clone_size: -
v_call: TRBV5-6
cdr3_aa: CASIGEGLSDEQYF

clone_size: -
v_call: TRBV19
cdr3_aa: CASSYRDWDTEAFF

clone_size: -
v_call: TRBV5-1
cdr3_aa: CASSYTLAGKLANTGELFF

clone_size: -
v_call: TRBV5-6
cdr3_aa: CASSMGSMNTEAFF

clone_size: -
v_call: TRBV9
cdr3_aa: CASSPGGGDYGYTF

clone_size: -
v_call: TRBV19
cdr3_aa: CASSTYPLQTGANQPQHF

clone_size: -
v_call: TRBV10-3
cdr3_aa: CAISEPSGGIPETQYF

clone_size: -
v_call: TRBV5-6
cdr3_aa: CASSSEGTEAFF

clone_size: -
v_call: TRBV5-1
cdr3_aa: CASSPTPSSYNEQFF

clone_size: -
v_call: TRBV9
cdr3_aa: CASSEVGGINEKLFF

clone_size: -
v_call: TRBV2
cdr3_aa: CASSGAETGLPYEQYF

clone_size: once
v_call: TRBV11-3
cdr3_aa: CASSPGGWGDYNEQFF

clone_size: -
v_call: TRBV29-1
cdr3_aa: CSVAGTSGSYEQYF

clone_size: -
v_call: TRBV6-6
cdr3_aa: CASSYSTDFELFF

clone_size: -
v_call: TRBV5-1
cdr3_aa: CASSFGQGRTEAFF

clone_size: -
v_call: TRBV5-5
cdr3_aa: CASSFDPNEQFF

clone_size: once
v_call: TRBV13
cdr3_aa: CASSSDTDTQYF

clone_size: -
v_call: TRBV18
cdr3_aa: CASSRADHQPQHF

clone_size: -
v_call: TRBV28
cdr3_aa: CASSWARLGPQETQYF

clone_size: once
v_call: TRBV5-6
cdr3_aa: CASSWGQGYVEQYF

clone_size: -
v_call: TRBV7-9
cdr3_aa: CASSLAADNQPQHF

clone_size: -
v_call: TRBV6-1
cdr3_aa: CASSDGRQGFFEQYF

clone_size: -
v_call: TRBV4-3
cdr3_aa: CASSQDRGGNEQFF

clone_size: -
v_call: TRBV27
cdr3_aa: CASSLTWGDTQYF

clone_size: -
v_call: TRBV7-8
cdr3_aa: CASSLVASTMTQFF

clone_size: -
v_call: TRBV5-4
cdr3_aa: CASSLEQGATYGYTF

clone_size: -
v_call: TRBV28
cdr3_aa: CASSLAGAGETQYF

clone_size: -
v_call: TRBV6-1
cdr3_aa: CASSDPSSGYNEQFF

clone_size: -
v_call: TRBV7-8
cdr3_aa: CASSLVGRGYEQYF

clone_size: -
v_call: TRBV28
cdr3_aa: CASTPGGGLAGYNEQFF

clone_size: -
v_call: TRBV4-3
cdr3_aa: CASSHGTDYNSPLHF

clone_size: -
v_call: TRBV25-1
cdr3_aa: CASSESVTVNSPLHF

clone_size: -
v_call: TRBV4-1
cdr3_aa: CASSQDYRQGQNIQYF